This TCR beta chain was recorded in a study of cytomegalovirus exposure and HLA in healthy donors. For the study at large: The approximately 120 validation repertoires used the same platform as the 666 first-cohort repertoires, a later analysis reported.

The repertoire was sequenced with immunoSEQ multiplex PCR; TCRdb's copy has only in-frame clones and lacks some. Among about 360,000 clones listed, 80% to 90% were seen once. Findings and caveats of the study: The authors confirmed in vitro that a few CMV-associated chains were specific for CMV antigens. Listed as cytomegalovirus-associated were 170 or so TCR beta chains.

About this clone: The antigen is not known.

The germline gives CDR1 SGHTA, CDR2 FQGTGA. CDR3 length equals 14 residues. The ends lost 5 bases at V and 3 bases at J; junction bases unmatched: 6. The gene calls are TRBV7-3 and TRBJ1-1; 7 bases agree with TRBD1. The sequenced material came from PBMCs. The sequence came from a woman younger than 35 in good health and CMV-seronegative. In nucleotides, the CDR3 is TGTGCCAGCAGCCCGACAGGGTGGGACACTGAAGCTTTCTTT. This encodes CASSPTGWDTEAFF.